This entry lists 28 T cell receptor beta chains sequenced from one sample in a study of blood T cell repertoires in COVID-19. Sequenced by immunoSEQ multiplex PCR; TCRdb stores in-frame clones only, minus some. The table shows about 140,000 clones, with over 70% occurring only once. Sequencing was performed on peripheral blood. All receptors derive from a woman between 55 and 75 years old with acute or convalescent COVID-19.

The V and J genes are TRBV30 and TRBJ2-1; 7 nucleotides agree with TRBD2. The CDR3 contains 15 residues. Losses at the gene ends were 0 bases for V and 5 bases for J; bases not matched to a gene: 7. CDR1 is GTSNPN, CDR2 SVGIG, per germline (reference sequence). In DNA form, the CDR3 reads TGTGCCTGGAGTGTACCTAGCGGCGTTGACAATGAGCAGTTCTTC. Its protein product is CAWSVPSGVDNEQFF.

The rearrangement joins TRBV24-1 to TRBJ2-1; D is possibly TRBD2 (6 bases). Trimming pared 6 bases from V and 2 bases from J, leaving 10 bases between. Germline assignment: CDR1 KGHDR and CDR2 SFDVKD. The CDR3 is 14 residues long. The CDR3 coding sequence is TGTGCCACCAGTTTTAGCGGAACCTACAATGAGCAGTTCTTC. It is translated as CATSFSGTYNEQFF.

The chain combines TRBV5-1 with TRBJ2-7, with D perhaps TRBD2 (5 bases). CDR3 length equals 14 residues. Trimming pared 0 bases from V and 6 bases from J, leaving 13 bases between. The V gene's germline CDR1 is SGHRS and CDR2 YFSETQ. This CDR3 reads CASSLAGGYSEQYF. CDR3 sequence (DNA): TGCGCCAGCAGCTTGGCTGGAGGTTACAGCGAGCAGTACTTC.

The chain has TRBV3-1 (or the pseudogene TRBV3-2) and TRBJ1-1, with D unresolved. The germline V gene has CDR1 LGHDT and CDR2 YNNKEL (reference sequence). This CDR3 comprises 15 residues. V lost 1 base, J lost 0 bases, and 9 bases lay in between. The CDR3 DNA follows: TGTGCCAGCAGCCAAGTGAGGAGTCTGAACACTGAAGCTTTCTTT. This encodes CASSQVRSLNTEAFF.

This clone was seen a handful of times. The CDR3 sequence: CASSFKYEQYF. The CDR3 nucleotides are TGTGCCAGCAGCTTTAAATACGAGCAGTACTTC. V usage is TRBV11-2 and J usage is TRBJ2-7; unclear D gene. V was clipped by 3 bases and J by 4 bases, with 4 bases between them. The CDR3 loop spans 11 amino acids. CDR1 is SGHAT and CDR2 is FQNNGV in the germline V gene.

The V gene is TRBV10-2, the J gene TRBJ1-1; D call uncertain. Germline loops: CDR1 WSHSY, CDR2 SAAADI. The CDR3 is made up of 14 amino acids. V was trimmed by 6 bases and J by 5 bases, leaving 16 bases between them. The CDR3 loop is CASRRQGTRTEAFF. Written as DNA, the CDR3 is TGCGCCAGCAGACGACAAGGTACTAGGACTGAAGCTTTCTTT.

The table lists this clone with a count of one. The V and J genes are TRBV7-9 and TRBJ1-5, with D perhaps TRBD1 (5 bases). Trimming shortened V by 6 bases and J by 0 bases, and 9 bases separated the two germline ends. This CDR3 is built from 14 residues. CDR1 is SEHNR, CDR2 FQNEAQ, per germline (reference sequence). This CDR3 is CASSIDSSNQPQHF. DNA of the CDR3: TGTGCCAGCAGTATAGACAGTAGCAATCAGCCCCAGCATTTT.

This chain links TRBV5-6 with TRBJ2-7; 7 bases match TRBD1. Trimming at V came to 3 bases and at J to 4 bases, leaving 1 base not matched to a gene. Germline V gene data show CDR1 as SGHDT and CDR2 as YYEEEE. This CDR3 is 12 amino acids long. This CDR3 reads CASSSDRYEQYF. The CDR3 region has the DNA TGTGCCAGCAGCTCGGACAGGTACGAGCAGTACTTC.

The rearrangement joins TRBV19 to TRBJ2-1, with D possibly being TRBD2 (7 bases). V dropped 1 base and J dropped 6 bases, with 13 bases sitting between them. Germline-derived CDR1 and CDR2 are LNHDA and SQIVND (reference sequence). The CDR3 has 15 residues. The CDR3 DNA follows: TGTGCCAGTAGTATAGCCCACGGGGGGCCCAATGAGCAGTTCTTC. Translating gives CASSIAHGGPNEQFF.

This clone was seen only a few times. CDR3 DNA sequence: TGTGCCAGCAGCCGAGACAGGGACCGCTCCTACGAGCAGTACTTC. Translation gives CASSRDRDRSYEQYF. The V call is TRBV7-9, the J call TRBJ2-7, with 7 bases aligning to TRBD1. V lost 5 bases, J lost 0 bases, and 7 bases stayed unmatched. Germline V gene sequence: CDR1 SEHNR, CDR2 FQNEAQ (reference sequence). CDR3 length: 15 amino acids.

This sequence joins TRBV28 and TRBJ1-2; weak D call: TRBD1 (5 bases). This CDR3 contains 14 residues. V shed 2 bases and J shed 4 bases, with 11 bases lying between them. Germline values: CDR1 MDHEN, CDR2 SYDVKM. The CDR3 region is CASSLRGVGYGYTF. The CDR3 DNA follows: TGTGCCAGCAGTTTACGGGGGGTCGGCTATGGCTACACCTTC.

This clone was found a few times. V gene TRBV11-2 combines with J gene TRBJ2-7, with TRBD2 identical over 9 bases. The length of the CDR3 is 15 residues. The germline V gene has CDR1 SGHAT and CDR2 FQNNGV. Trimming removed 5 bases from V and 2 bases from J; junction bases left unmatched: 7. The CDR3 loop is CASSASSGTTYEQYF. The CDR3, as DNA: TGTGCCAGCAGCGCCTCTAGCGGGACTACCTACGAGCAGTACTTC.

The CDR3 region is CASSLLQGFTEAFF. Here the CDR3 DNA reads TGTGCCAGCAGTTTACTACAGGGATTCACTGAAGCTTTCTTT. The chain couples TRBV27 to TRBJ1-1; D is possibly TRBD1 (6 bases). Germline CDR1 is MNHEY and CDR2 is SMNVEV (reference sequence). V lost 2 bases, J lost 4 bases, and 11 bases lay in between. The CDR3 consists of 14 residues.

This sequence joins TRBV3-1 (or the pseudogene TRBV3-2) and TRBJ2-2; tentative D call: TRBD1 (5 bases). Per the germline V gene, CDR1 is LGHDT and CDR2 is YNNKEL (reference sequence). The ends were cut back, 3 bases at V and 3 bases at J, with 8 bases in the middle. The CDR3 has 14 residues. CDR3 DNA: TGTGCCAGCAGCCAGGGGCCCTACACCGGGGAGCTGTTTTTT. Residues: CASSQGPYTGELFF.

The chain recombines TRBV6-2 or TRBV6-3 with TRBJ2-7, with D tentatively TRBD2 (5 bases). Trimming left V 0 bases short and J 2 bases short, with 11 bases between. The CDR3 loop spans 15 amino acids. Germline V gene lookup returns CDR1 MNHEY and CDR2 SVGEGT. Written as DNA, the CDR3 is TGTGCCAGCAGTTACTCGGGCGGGTCAACCTACGAGCAGTACTTC. Translated: CASSYSGGSTYEQYF.

The V call is TRBV2, the J call TRBJ1-2; D is unresolved. Germline CDR1 and CDR2: SNHLY and FYNNEI. Trimming took 4 bases from V and 5 from J, leaving 14 bases between them. The CDR3 is 14 residues long. DNA of the CDR3: TGTGCCAGCAGTGTACGAATGGGCCAATATGGCTACACCTTC. Translated: CASSVRMGQYGYTF.

The rearrangement links TRBV29-1 to TRBJ2-4, with 8 bases that match TRBD1. The germline V gene encodes CDR1 SQVTM and CDR2 ANQGSEA. The CDR3 is 16 amino acids. Germline trimming cut 0 bases from V and 10 bases from J; bases unmatched to any gene: 14. This chain's CDR3 is CSVEDHGTGGFTIQYF. CDR3 DNA sequence: TGCAGCGTTGAAGATCACGGAACAGGGGGTTTTACAATTCAGTACTTC.

The chain uses TRBV28 and TRBJ2-1; 10 bases are a match to TRBD2. Per germline, CDR1 MDHEN and CDR2 SYDVKM. Losses at the gene ends were 0 bases for V and 9 bases for J; bases not matched to a gene: 5. This CDR3 spans 15 amino acids. In nucleotides, the CDR3 is TGTGCCAGCAGTTTATGGGGGGCTAGCGGGAGTGAGCAGTTCTTC. Amino acid sequence: CASSLWGASGSEQFF.

The chain combines TRBV19 with TRBJ1-5; a weak D match, TRBD1 (6 bases). CDR3 length equals 17 residues. CDR1 is LNHDA, CDR2 SQIVND, per germline (reference sequence). The V end lost 4 bases, the J end lost 4 bases, and 20 bases lay between the germline ends. The CDR3 spells CASSTLTPGQLNQPQHF. The CDR3 DNA reads TGTGCCAGTAGTACCTTAACTCCCGGACAGTTAAATCAGCCCCAGCATTTT. Together with reference TRBV19 and TRBJ1-5, the CDR3 gives the full variable domain: DGGITQSPKYLFRKEGQNVTLSCEQNLNHDAMYWYRQDPGQGLRLIYYSQIVNDFQKGDIAEGYSVSREKKESFPLTVTSAQKNPTAFYLCASSTLTPGQLNQPQHFGDGTRLSIL.

V usage is TRBV15 and J usage is TRBJ2-1; possibly TRBD2 for D (6 bases). The CDR3 consists of 12 residues. V lost 7 bases, J lost 9 bases, and 13 bases lay in between. CDR1 is LNHNV, CDR2 YYDKDF, per germline (reference sequence). The CDR3 reads CATIGGPGEQFF. In DNA, the CDR3 is TGTGCCACCATTGGAGGGCCGGGTGAGCAGTTCTTC.

As to this clone: Other DNA sequences in this specimen translate into the identical CDR3. CDR3 sequence: CASREAVKRTQYF. For the CDR3, the DNA is TGTGCCAGCAGGGAGGCGGTCAAGAGGACCCAGTACTTC. The chain carries TRBV12-3 or TRBV12-4 and TRBJ2-5, with D possibly being TRBD2 (5 bases). The V gene lost 6 bases and the J gene lost 7 bases, with 15 bases spanning the gap. The CDR3 contains 13 residues.

This clone was seen more than once but under ten times. The chain employs TRBV6-5 and TRBJ2-1, with 12 bases lining up with TRBD2. Trimming removed 6 bases from V and 10 bases from J; junction bases left unmatched: 1. The CDR3 is 12 residues long. Germline loops: CDR1 MNHEY, CDR2 SVGAGI. In DNA, the CDR3 is TGTGCCAGCAGGGGACTAGCGGGCGAGCAGTTCTTC. It is translated as CASRGLAGEQFF.

The rearrangement links TRBV14 to TRBJ2-1, with a possible D match to TRBD2 (6 bases). This CDR3 contains 15 residues. Germline CDR1 SGHDN, CDR2 FVKESK. Trimming took 2 bases from V and 4 from J, leaving 12 bases between them. The CDR3 here is CASSQWGDDYNEQFF. CDR3 bases: TGTGCCAGCAGCCAATGGGGGGATGATTACAATGAGCAGTTCTTC.

The genes are TRBV28 and TRBJ1-1; TRBD1 matches 7 bases. Germline values: CDR1 MDHEN, CDR2 SYDVKM. This CDR3 is built from 14 residues. V lost 8 bases and J lost 4; bases outside the gene matches: 10. In DNA form, the CDR3 reads TGTGCCAGCGTACATACAGGGGATCTCACTGAAGCTTTCTTT. Amino acid sequence: CASVHTGDLTEAFF.

The J gene is TRBJ2-1, the V gene TRBV30; a possible D gene is TRBD2 (5 bases). The V gene lost 3 bases and the J gene lost 0 bases, with 18 bases spanning the gap. CDR3 length: 17 residues. Germline values: CDR1 GTSNPN, CDR2 SVGIG (reference sequence). In DNA form, the CDR3 reads TGTGCCTGGAGCCGAACCCGAGGGCCTCGCTCCTACAATGAGCAGTTCTTC. Its protein is CAWSRTRGPRSYNEQFF.

The J gene is TRBJ1-1, the V gene TRBV7-9, with 7 positions matching TRBD1. The germline CDR1 and CDR2 sequences are SEHNR and FQNEAQ (reference sequence). CDR3 length: 13 amino acids. The V gene end was trimmed by 4 bases and the J gene end by 5 bases; junction bases not matched to a gene: 4. The CDR3 sequence: CASSSGGRTEAFF. The CDR3 nucleotides are TGTGCCAGCAGCTCAGGGGGGAGAACTGAAGCTTTCTTT. Together with reference TRBV7-9 and TRBJ1-1, the CDR3 gives the full variable domain: DTGVSQNPRHKITKRGQNVTFRCDPISEHNRLYWYRQTLGQGPEFLTYFQNEAQLEKSRLLSDRFSAERPKGSFSTLEIQRTEQGDSAMYLCASSSGGRTEAFFGQGTRLTVV.

This chain links TRBV27 with TRBJ2-7, with D perhaps TRBD1 (6 bases). The ends were cut back, 6 bases at V and 6 bases at J, with 21 bases in the middle. The germline CDR1 and CDR2 sequences are MNHEY and SMNVEV (reference sequence). CDR3 size: 15 residues. The CDR3 protein is CASRAQGRGAGEQYF. CDR3 coding DNA: TGTGCCAGCAGGGCTCAGGGGCGAGGGGCGGGCGAGCAGTACTTC.

The V and J genes are TRBV7-2 and TRBJ2-7; possibly TRBD2 for D (5 bases). V lost 4 bases and J lost 4, with 17 bases in between. Germline lookup yields CDR1 SGHTA and CDR2 FQGNSA. This CDR3 has 15 amino acids. The CDR3 is CASSSGQRLGYEQYF. CDR3 sequence (DNA): TGTGCCAGCAGCTCCGGCCAGCGGTTAGGGTACGAGCAGTACTTC.